The 4 T cell receptor beta chains in this list originate from one sample, sequenced in a study of blood T cells in healthy people across ages. Next came a second PCR, run for about 6 to 12 cycles, which used a sample-barcoded 5' primer along with a J-beta primer mix. One entry per CDR3 protein results from TCRdb running MiXCR on the 5' RACE reads. The profile shows fewer than 800,000 distinct CDR3 sequences, roughly 32% of them singletons. Specimen: blood. Receptors originate from a woman older than 75 in good health.

This clonotype was recorded many times. V usage is TRBV24-1 and J usage is TRBJ1-2, with TRBD1 as a possible D gene (5 bases). Germline CDR1 reads KGHDR; CDR2 reads SFDVKD. The CDR3 is 13 residues long. Trimming stripped 4 bases from V and 4 bases from J, with 9 bases between. CDR3 amino acids: CATSDTQGYGYTF. Written as DNA, the CDR3 is TGTGCCACCAGTGACACCCAGGGCTATGGCTACACCTTC.

This clonotype has at least ten counts. The chain carries TRBV20-1 and TRBJ2-5; D may match TRBD1 or TRBD2 (5 bases each). V was shortened by 5 bases and J by 7 bases, with 17 bases between the two germline ends. Germline V gene lookup returns CDR1 DFQATT and CDR2 SNEGSKA (reference sequence). This CDR3 has 13 residues. CDR3 protein: CSALGDPGATQYF. The CDR3 DNA follows: TGCAGTGCTTTGGGGGACCCCGGGGCGACCCAGTACTTC.

In its sample, this clonotype was seen a few times. The chain joins TRBV20-1 to TRBJ1-3; D is unclear. The CDR3 extends over 13 amino acids. Germline lookup yields CDR1 DFQATT and CDR2 SNEGSKA (reference sequence). With 0 bases removed from V and 4 bases from J, the gap between germline ends came to 7 bases. CDR3 loop: CSARDTQGNTIYF. CDR3 DNA sequence: TGCAGTGCTAGAGACACCCAAGGAAACACCATATATTTT.

This chain links TRBV29-1 with TRBJ2-7; the D gene could be TRBD1 or TRBD2 (5 bases each). V lost 5 bases and J 0 bases, leaving 20 bases between the germline ends. In germline, CDR1 is SQVTM, CDR2 ANQGSEA. This CDR3 spans 16 amino acids. The CDR3 loop is CSVRGRADKSSYEQYF. In nucleotides, the CDR3 is TGCAGCGTTAGGGGCCGAGCGGACAAAAGCTCCTACGAGCAGTACTTC.